One T cell receptor beta chain is described in this entry. The CDR3 covers 13 residues. CDR1 DFQATT and CDR2 SNEGSKA come from the germline V gene (reference sequence). The ends were cut back, 3 bases at V and 6 bases at J, with 15 bases in the middle. The data originate from a study of identical twins. TCRdb reprocessed the 5' RACE reads via MiXCR and lists one record per CDR3 protein. Of a few hundred thousand distinct CDR3 sequences in the sample, roughly an eighth were seen once. This sample was also put to use in a study of yellow fever vaccine responses in identical twins.

This chain uses TRBV20-1 with TRBJ2-7; unclear D gene. The sequence was obtained from a woman younger than 35 in good health. Sequenced input: memory (CD45RO+) T cells sorted from blood. As DNA, the CDR3 is TGCAGTGCTAGTAGAGGCCCCAAGACCGAGCAGTACTTC. Its protein is CSASRGPKTEQYF.